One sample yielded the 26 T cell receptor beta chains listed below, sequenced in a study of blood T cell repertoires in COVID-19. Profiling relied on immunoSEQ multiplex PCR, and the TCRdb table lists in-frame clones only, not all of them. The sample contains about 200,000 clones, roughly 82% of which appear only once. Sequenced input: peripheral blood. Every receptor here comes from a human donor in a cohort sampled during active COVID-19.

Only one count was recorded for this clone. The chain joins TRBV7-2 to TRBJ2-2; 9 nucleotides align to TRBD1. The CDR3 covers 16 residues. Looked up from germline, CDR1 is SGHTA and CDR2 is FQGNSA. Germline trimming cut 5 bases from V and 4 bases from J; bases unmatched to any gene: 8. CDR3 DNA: TGTGCCAGCAGCGGCCGGGACAGGGTCACCACCGGGGAGCTGTTTTTT. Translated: CASSGRDRVTTGELFF.

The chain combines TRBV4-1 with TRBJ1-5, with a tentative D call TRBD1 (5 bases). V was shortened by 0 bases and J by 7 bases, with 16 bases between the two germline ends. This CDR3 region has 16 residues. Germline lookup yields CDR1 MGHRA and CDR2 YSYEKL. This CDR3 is CASSQDTGGEKQPQHF. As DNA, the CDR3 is TGCGCCAGCAGCCAAGATACAGGTGGAGAAAAACAGCCCCAGCATTTT.

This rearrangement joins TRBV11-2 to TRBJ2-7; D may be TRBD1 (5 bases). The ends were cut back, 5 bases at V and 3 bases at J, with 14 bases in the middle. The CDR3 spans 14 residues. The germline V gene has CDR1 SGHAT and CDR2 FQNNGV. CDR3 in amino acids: CASSLGHADYEQYF. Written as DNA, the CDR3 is TGTGCCAGCAGCCTCGGACACGCTGACTACGAGCAGTACTTC.

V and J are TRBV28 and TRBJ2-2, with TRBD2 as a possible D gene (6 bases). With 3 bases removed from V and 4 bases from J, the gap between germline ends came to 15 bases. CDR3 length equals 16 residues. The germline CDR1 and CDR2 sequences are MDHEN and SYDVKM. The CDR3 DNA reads TGTGCCAGCAGTTTTTCCGGCGGGACCAGCACCGGGGAGCTGTTTTTT. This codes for CASSFSGGTSTGELFF.

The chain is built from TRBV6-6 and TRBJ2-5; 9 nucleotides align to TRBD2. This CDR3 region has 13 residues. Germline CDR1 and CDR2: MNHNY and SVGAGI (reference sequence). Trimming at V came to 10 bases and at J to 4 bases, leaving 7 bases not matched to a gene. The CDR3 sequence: CAIHSGSRETQYF. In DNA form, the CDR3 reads TGTGCCATCCATAGCGGGAGTAGAGAGACCCAGTACTTC.

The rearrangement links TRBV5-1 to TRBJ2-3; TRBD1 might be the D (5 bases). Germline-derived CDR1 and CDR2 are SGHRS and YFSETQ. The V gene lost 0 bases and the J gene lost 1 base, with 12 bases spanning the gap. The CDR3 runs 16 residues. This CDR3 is CASSLGAGKGTDTQYF. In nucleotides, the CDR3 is TGCGCCAGCAGCTTGGGGGCAGGGAAGGGCACAGATACGCAGTATTTT.

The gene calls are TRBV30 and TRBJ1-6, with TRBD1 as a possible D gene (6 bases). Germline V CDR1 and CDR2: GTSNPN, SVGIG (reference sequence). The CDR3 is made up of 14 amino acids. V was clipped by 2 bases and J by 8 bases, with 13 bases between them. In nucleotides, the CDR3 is TGTGCCTGGAGTAACGACGGGGGGCATTCACCCCTCCACTTT. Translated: CAWSNDGGHSPLHF. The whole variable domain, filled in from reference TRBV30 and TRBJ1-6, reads SQTIHQWPATLVQPVGSPLSLECTVEGTSNPNLYWYRQAAGRGLQLLFYSVGIGQISSEVPQNLSASRPQDRQFILSSKKLLLSDSGFYLCAWSNDGGHSPLHFGNGTRLTVT.

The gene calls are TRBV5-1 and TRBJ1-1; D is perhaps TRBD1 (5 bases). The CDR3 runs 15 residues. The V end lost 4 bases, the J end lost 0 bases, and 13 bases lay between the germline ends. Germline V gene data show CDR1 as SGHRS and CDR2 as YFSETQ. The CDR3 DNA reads TGCGCCAGCAGCGCCGGGACTCTCCTGAACACTGAAGCTTTCTTT. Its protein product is CASSAGTLLNTEAFF.

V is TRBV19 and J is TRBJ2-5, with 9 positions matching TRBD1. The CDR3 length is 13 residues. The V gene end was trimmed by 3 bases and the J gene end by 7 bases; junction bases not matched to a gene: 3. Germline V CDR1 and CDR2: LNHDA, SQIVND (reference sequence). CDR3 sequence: CASSIRQGVTQYF. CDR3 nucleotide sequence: TGTGCCAGTAGTATTCGACAGGGGGTGACCCAGTACTTC.

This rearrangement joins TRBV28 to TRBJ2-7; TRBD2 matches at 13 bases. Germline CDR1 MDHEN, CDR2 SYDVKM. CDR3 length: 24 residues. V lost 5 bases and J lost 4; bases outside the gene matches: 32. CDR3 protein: CASSPTRGIVTLWGLAGTKYEQYF. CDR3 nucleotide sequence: TGTGCCAGCAGTCCCACCCGGGGAATTGTAACATTGTGGGGACTAGCGGGAACGAAGTACGAGCAGTACTTC. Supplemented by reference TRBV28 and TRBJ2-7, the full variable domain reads DVKVTQSSRYLVKRTGEKVFLECVQDMDHENMFWYRQDPGLGLRLIYFSYDVKMKEKGDIPEGYSVSREKKERFSLILESASTNQTSMYLCASSPTRGIVTLWGLAGTKYEQYFGPGTRLTVT.

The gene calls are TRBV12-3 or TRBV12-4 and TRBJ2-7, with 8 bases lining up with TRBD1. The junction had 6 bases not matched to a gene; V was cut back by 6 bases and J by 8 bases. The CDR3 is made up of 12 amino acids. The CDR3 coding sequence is TGTGCCAGCAGAATGGACAGGGCGAAGCAGTACTTC. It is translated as CASRMDRAKQYF.

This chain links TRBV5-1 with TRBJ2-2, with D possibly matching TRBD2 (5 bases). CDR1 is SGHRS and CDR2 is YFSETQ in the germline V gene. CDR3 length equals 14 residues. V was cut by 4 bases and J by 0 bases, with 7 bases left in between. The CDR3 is CASSPRANTGELFF. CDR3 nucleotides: TGCGCCAGCAGCCCGAGGGCGAACACCGGGGAGCTGTTTTTT.

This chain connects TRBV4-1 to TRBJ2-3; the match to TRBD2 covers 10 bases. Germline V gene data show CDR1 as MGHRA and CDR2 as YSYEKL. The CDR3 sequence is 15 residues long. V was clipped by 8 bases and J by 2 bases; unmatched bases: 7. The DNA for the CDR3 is TGCGCCAGCCGCGGGACTAGCGTTAACACAGATACGCAGTATTTT. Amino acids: CASRGTSVNTDTQYF.

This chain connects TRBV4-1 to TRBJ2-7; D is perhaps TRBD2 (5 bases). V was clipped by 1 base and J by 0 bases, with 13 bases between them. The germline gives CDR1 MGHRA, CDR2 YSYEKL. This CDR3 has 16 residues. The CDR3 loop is CASSQVVTGSSYEQYF. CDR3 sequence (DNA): TGCGCCAGCAGCCAAGTGGTTACGGGAAGCTCCTACGAGCAGTACTTC.

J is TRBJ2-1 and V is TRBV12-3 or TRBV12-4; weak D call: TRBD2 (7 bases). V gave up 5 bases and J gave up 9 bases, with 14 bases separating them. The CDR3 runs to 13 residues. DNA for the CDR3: TGTGCCAGCAGTCTGGAGGGGGGGGGTGAGCAGTTCTTC. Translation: CASSLEGGGEQFF.

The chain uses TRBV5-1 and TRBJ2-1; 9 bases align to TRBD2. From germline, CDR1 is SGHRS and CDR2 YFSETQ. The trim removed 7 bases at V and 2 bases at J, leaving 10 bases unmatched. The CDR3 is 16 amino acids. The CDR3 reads CASSTLAGEPYNEQFF. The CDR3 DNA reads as TGCGCCAGCTCCACATTAGCGGGAGAACCCTACAATGAGCAGTTCTTC.

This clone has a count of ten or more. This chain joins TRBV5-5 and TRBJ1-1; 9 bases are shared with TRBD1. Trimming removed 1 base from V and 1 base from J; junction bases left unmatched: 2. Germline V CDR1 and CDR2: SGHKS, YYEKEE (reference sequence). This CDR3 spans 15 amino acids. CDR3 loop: CASSLIQGANTEAFF. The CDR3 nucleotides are TGTGCCAGCAGCTTGATACAGGGGGCGAACACTGAAGCTTTCTTT.

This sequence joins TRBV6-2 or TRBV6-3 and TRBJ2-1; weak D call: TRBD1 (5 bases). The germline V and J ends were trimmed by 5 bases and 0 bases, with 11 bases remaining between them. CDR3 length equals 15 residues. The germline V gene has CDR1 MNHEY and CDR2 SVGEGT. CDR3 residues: CASSTQGGSYNEQFF. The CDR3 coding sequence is TGTGCCAGCAGTACCCAGGGTGGCTCCTACAATGAGCAGTTCTTC.

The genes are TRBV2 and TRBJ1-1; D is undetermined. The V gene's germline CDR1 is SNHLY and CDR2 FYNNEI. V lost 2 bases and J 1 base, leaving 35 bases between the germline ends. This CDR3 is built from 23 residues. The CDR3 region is CASSEFGYWVEAGPWARNTEAFF. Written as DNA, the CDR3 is TGTGCCAGCAGTGAATTCGGTTATTGGGTGGAAGCGGGCCCCTGGGCGAGGAACACTGAAGCTTTCTTT.

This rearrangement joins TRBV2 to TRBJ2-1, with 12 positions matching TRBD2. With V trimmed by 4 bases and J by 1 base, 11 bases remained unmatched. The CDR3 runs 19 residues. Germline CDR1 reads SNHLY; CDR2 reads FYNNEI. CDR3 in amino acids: CASSAYETSGSRSYNEQFF. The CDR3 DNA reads TGTGCCAGCAGTGCCTACGAGACTAGCGGGAGTAGATCCTACAATGAGCAGTTCTTC.

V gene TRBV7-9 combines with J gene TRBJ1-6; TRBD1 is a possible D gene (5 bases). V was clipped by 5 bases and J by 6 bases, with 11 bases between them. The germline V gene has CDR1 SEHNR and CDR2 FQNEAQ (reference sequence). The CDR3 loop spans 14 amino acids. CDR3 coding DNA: TGTGCCAGCAGCACCGCGGGGGGTAATTCACCCCTCCACTTT. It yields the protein CASSTAGGNSPLHF.

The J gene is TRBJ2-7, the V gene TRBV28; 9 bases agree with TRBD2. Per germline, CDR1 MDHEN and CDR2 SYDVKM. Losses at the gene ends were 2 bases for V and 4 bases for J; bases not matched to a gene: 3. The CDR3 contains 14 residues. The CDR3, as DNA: TGTGCCAGCAGTTTACTAGCGGGAAAATACGAGCAGTACTTC. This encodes CASSLLAGKYEQYF.

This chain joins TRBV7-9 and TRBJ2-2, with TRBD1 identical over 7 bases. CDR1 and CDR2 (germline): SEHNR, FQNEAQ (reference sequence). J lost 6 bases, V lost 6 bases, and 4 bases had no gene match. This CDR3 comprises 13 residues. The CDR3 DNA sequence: TGTGCCAGCAGTTACAGGGGCGCCGGGGAGCTGTTTTTT. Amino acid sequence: CASSYRGAGELFF.

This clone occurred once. Here the CDR3 DNA reads TGCAGTGCCAGTTCCAGGGCTTGGTCCTATAATTCACCCCTCCACTTT. Translated: CSASSRAWSYNSPLHF. The J gene is TRBJ1-6, the V gene TRBV20-1; D is perhaps TRBD1 (5 bases). Germline V gives CDR1 DFQATT, CDR2 SNEGSKA (reference sequence). The CDR3 has 16 amino acids. The ends were cut back, 6 bases at V and 1 base at J, with 16 bases in the middle.

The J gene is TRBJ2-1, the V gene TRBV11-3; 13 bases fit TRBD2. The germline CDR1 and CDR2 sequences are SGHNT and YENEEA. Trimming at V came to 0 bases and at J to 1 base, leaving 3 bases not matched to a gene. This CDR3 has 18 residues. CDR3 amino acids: CASSLELAGGPSYNEQFF. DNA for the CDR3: TGTGCCAGCAGCTTAGAACTAGCGGGAGGGCCATCCTACAATGAGCAGTTCTTC.

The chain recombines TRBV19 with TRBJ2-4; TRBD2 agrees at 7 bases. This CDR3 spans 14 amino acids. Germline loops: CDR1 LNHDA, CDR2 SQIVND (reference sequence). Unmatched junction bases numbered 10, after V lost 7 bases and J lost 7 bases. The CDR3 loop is CASKRDYSANIQYF. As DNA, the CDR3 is TGTGCCAGTAAAAGGGACTACAGTGCGAACATTCAGTACTTC.